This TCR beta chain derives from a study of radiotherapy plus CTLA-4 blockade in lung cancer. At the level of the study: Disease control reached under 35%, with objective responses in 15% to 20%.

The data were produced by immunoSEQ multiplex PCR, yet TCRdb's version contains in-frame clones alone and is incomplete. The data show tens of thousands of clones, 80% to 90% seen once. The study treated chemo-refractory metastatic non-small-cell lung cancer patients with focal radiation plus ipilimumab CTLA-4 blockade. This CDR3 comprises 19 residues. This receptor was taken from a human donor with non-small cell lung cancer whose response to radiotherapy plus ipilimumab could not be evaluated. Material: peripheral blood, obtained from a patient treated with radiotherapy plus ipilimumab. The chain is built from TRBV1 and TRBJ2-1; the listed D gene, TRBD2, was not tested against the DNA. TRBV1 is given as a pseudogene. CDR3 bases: TGCACCAGCAGCCAAGAAGGGCTAGCGGGGGGCAGCTCCTACAATGAGCAGTTCTTC. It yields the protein CTSSQEGLAGGSSYNEQFF.